Listed below are T cell receptor beta chains from one sample, sequenced in a study of patients and donors after allogeneic stem cell transplantation. TCRdb passed the RT-PCR reads through MiXCR, listing each CDR3 protein once. The sample yields 400,000 to 500,000 distinct CDR3 sequences, about a sixth seen once. The sample was blood, either unsorted or a sorted T cell fraction (not recorded which). These receptors came from a human donor who was either an allogeneic HSCT recipient or a stem cell or donor lymphocyte infusion donor (not recorded which). It is not recorded whose cells these are; they may come from a transplant donor. Both conserved end residues are part of each CDR3. Fields, in order: V gene, J gene, clone size, D gene, CDR3 DNA, CDR3 protein. The D gene is left open where the match is weak. Clone size is shown for a subset of rows, as once, few, many or a class of expanded clone.

TRBV12-3/TRBV12-4,TRBJ1-2,few,-,TGTGCCAGCAGGCCTACTACGGGCCGGGGATATGGCTACACCTTC,CASRPTTGRGYGYTF
TRBV19,TRBJ2-7,-,-,TGTGCCAGTAGTATTTCTGGGGCCAGGGGCGAGCAGTACTTC,CASSISGARGEQYF
TRBV12-3/TRBV12-4,TRBJ2-5,few,-,TGTGCCAGCAGCACCGCAGGGTTGGGAGAGACCCAGTACTTC,CASSTAGLGETQYF
TRBV14,TRBJ1-1,few,TRBD1,TGTGCCAGCAGCTCCCGGGACAGGCAGAACACTGAAGCTTTCTTT,CASSSRDRQNTEAFF
TRBV27,TRBJ2-7,few,-,TGTGCCAGCTCTGACAGCCTTAGCTCCTACGAGCAGTACTTC,CASSDSLSSYEQYF
TRBV20-1,TRBJ1-3,-,TRBD1,TGCAGTGCTATGACAGGGGATGGAAACACCATATATTTT,CSAMTGDGNTIYF
TRBV7-9,TRBJ1-2,-,-,TGTGCCAGCAGCATGAGACTGAACTATGGCTACACCTTC,CASSMRLNYGYTF
TRBV7-9,TRBJ2-5,-,-,TGTGCCAGCAGCTTTAGGAGGGGCTATCAAGAGACCCAGTACTTC,CASSFRRGYQETQYF
TRBV5-5,TRBJ1-2,few,-,TGTGCCAGCAGCTCTCTTACCCAGGGGTCGGAAGGCTACACCTTC,CASSSLTQGSEGYTF
TRBV19,TRBJ2-1,few,-,TGTGCCAGTAGTTTGTGGACCGGGACTGTATCCTACAATGAGCAGTTCTTC,CASSLWTGTVSYNEQFF
TRBV20-1,TRBJ1-1,few,TRBD1,TGCAGTGCTATGTTTTTCCGGGACAGGGGAAACACTGAAGCTTTCTTT,CSAMFFRDRGNTEAFF
TRBV5-1,TRBJ2-3,many,TRBD2,TGCGCCAGCAGCTTGCTGCCTAGCGGGACAGATACGCAGTATTTT,CASSLLPSGTDTQYF
TRBV5-1,TRBJ2-7,few,TRBD2,TGCGCCAGCAGCTTGGACGGGAGGGGCGAGCAGTACTTC,CASSLDGRGEQYF
TRBV3-1,TRBJ1-5,few,-,TGTGCCAGCAGCCAAGGAGTCAAAGATCAGCCCCAGCATTTT,CASSQGVKDQPQHF
TRBV2,TRBJ2-7,-,TRBD1,TGTGCCAGCAGGGGGGACAGGGGCCCCTACGAGCAGTACTTC,CASRGDRGPYEQYF
TRBV12-3/TRBV12-4,TRBJ1-1,few,TRBD1,TGTGCCAGCAGTTTCACAGCAGGACAGGGGGTCACTGAAGCTTTCTTT,CASSFTAGQGVTEAFF
TRBV6-2/TRBV6-3,TRBJ1-2,-,-,TGTGCCAGCAGTTACCCGAACGGCTACACCTTC,CASSYPNGYTF
TRBV12-3/TRBV12-4,TRBJ1-5,-,TRBD1,TGTGCCAGCGCGGGACAGGGCAATCAGCCCCAGCATTTT,CASAGQGNQPQHF
TRBV4-3,TRBJ1-1,few,-,TGCGCCAGCAGCCATGGAGTCAGGGGGAACACTGAAGCTTTCTTT,CASSHGVRGNTEAFF
TRBV5-1,TRBJ1-2,-,-,TGCGCCAGCAGCCCCGAAAACCCAGGGGCCGGCTATGGCTACACCTTC,CASSPENPGAGYGYTF
TRBV5-1,TRBJ2-7,few,-,TGCGCCAGCAGCTTGGACAGGCTATACGAGCAGTACTTC,CASSLDRLYEQYF
TRBV11-1,TRBJ2-2,many,TRBD2,TGTGCCAGCAGCTTGGGACTAGCGGCTACCGGGGAGCTGTTTTTT,CASSLGLAATGELFF
TRBV6-1,TRBJ1-5,few,-,TGTGCCAGCAGCCGGGGGGCGGGGGATCAGCCCCAGCATTTT,CASSRGAGDQPQHF
TRBV7-6,TRBJ1-4,-,-,TGTGCCAGCAGCTTAGTCGGGGGGAATGGTGAAAAACTGTTTTTT,CASSLVGGNGEKLFF
TRBV6-2/TRBV6-3,TRBJ2-7,few,-,TGTGCCAGCAGTTATGGAGGCACGATGGGGAAGACCTACGAGCAGTACTTC,CASSYGGTMGKTYEQYF
TRBV27,TRBJ2-5,-,-,TGTGCCAGCAGTTGGGGTGGGAGGGAGACCCAGTACTTC,CASSWGGRETQYF
TRBV12-3/TRBV12-4,TRBJ2-5,few,TRBD1,TGTGCCAGCAGTTGGACAGGGCAAGAGACCCAGTACTTC,CASSWTGQETQYF
TRBV12-3/TRBV12-4,TRBJ2-5,few,TRBD1,TGTGCCAGCAGTTTGGGGACAGCAGAGACCCAGTACTTC,CASSLGTAETQYF
TRBV7-9,TRBJ2-3,-,TRBD2,TGTGCCAGCAGCTCGACTAGCGGAGGCACAGATACGCAGTATTTT,CASSSTSGGTDTQYF
TRBV7-3,TRBJ1-4,few,-,TGTGCCAGCAGCCCAGGGCTTGCAACTAATGAAAAACTGTTTTTT,CASSPGLATNEKLFF
TRBV20-1,TRBJ2-2,few,-,TGCAGTGCGCCCGATAGCGGGAACACCGGGGAGCTGTTTTTT,CSAPDSGNTGELFF
TRBV5-1,TRBJ2-1,many,TRBD2,TGCGCCAGCAGCTTGGCCTTTGGGACTAGCGGGAGACATGAGCAGTTCTTC,CASSLAFGTSGRHEQFF
TRBV2,TRBJ2-7,many,-,TGTGCCAGCAGTGAAGAAGGAGGCGGATCCTACGAGCAGTACTTC,CASSEEGGGSYEQYF
TRBV2,TRBJ2-7,-,-,TGTGCCAGCACCCTGGACCCAGCCTACGAGCAGTACTTC,CASTLDPAYEQYF
TRBV18,TRBJ1-6,-,-,TGTGCCAGCTCACCACAGGGTATATTTGGTTCACCCCTCCACTTT,CASSPQGIFGSPLHF
TRBV7-9,TRBJ1-5,-,-,TGTGCCAGCAGCCCAAAGTCGGCCAGGGAAAATCAGCCCCAGCATTTT,CASSPKSARENQPQHF
TRBV7-9,TRBJ2-4,-,-,TGTGCCAGCAGCTTATGGATGGGCAGCGCAGCCAAAAACATTCAGTACTTC,CASSLWMGSAAKNIQYF
TRBV29-1,TRBJ1-5,few,TRBD1,TGCAGCGTCGCGACGGACAGGAACAATCAGCCCCAGCATTTT,CSVATDRNNQPQHF
TRBV9,TRBJ2-7,many,TRBD1,TGTGCCAGCAGCTCGGGACAGGGGGCTAGGGAGCAGTACTTC,CASSSGQGAREQYF
TRBV6-2/TRBV6-3,TRBJ2-7,-,-,TGTGCCAGCCGGGCACTTCTTAGGGGGAAGCAGTACTTC,CASRALLRGKQYF
TRBV5-1,TRBJ2-1,-,TRBD1,TGCGCCAGCAGGACAGGACAGGGGCCAAACTCCTACAATGAGCAGTTCTTC,CASRTGQGPNSYNEQFF
TRBV3-1,TRBJ1-5,-,TRBD1,TGTGCCAGCAGTTCGGACAGGGGCAAGAATCAGCCCCAGCATTTT,CASSSDRGKNQPQHF
TRBV29-1,TRBJ2-1,many,-,TGCAGCGGGATAGCCGGGAGACAGCAGTTCTTC,CSGIAGRQQFF
TRBV18,TRBJ1-2,few,TRBD1,TGTGCCAGCTCACCCCCGACAGGGTCTATGGATGGCTACACCTTC,CASSPPTGSMDGYTF
TRBV15,TRBJ2-2,few,TRBD2,TGTGCCACCAGTCCCCGACTAGCGGGACGAGGGACCGGGGAGCTGTTTTTT,CATSPRLAGRGTGELFF
TRBV4-1,TRBJ1-1,many,TRBD1,TGCGCCAGCAGCCGTGGACAGGGGGGTACTGAAGCTTTCTTT,CASSRGQGGTEAFF
TRBV20-1,TRBJ1-1,-,-,TGCAGTGCTAGAGGGGCATCCTGGGGCACTGAAGCTTTCTTT,CSARGASWGTEAFF
TRBV12-3/TRBV12-4,TRBJ2-1,many,TRBD2,TGTGCCAGCTTAAGCGGGGGGGTTAATGAGCAGTTCTTC,CASLSGGVNEQFF
TRBV4-1,TRBJ1-1,-,-,TGCGCCAGCCACGGGAGGGGCTATGAAGCTTTCTTT,CASHGRGYEAFF
TRBV20-1,TRBJ2-1,-,-,TGCAGTGTCCGCAGGGATGAGCAGTTCTTC,CSVRRDEQFF
TRBV20-1,TRBJ1-5,few,-,TGCAGTGCCTCGAGGACGGGGGACAATCAGCCCCAGCATTTT,CSASRTGDNQPQHF
TRBV6-1,TRBJ2-3,-,-,TGTGCCAGCCGTGAGGGAGTAGGCACAGATACGCAGTATTTT,CASREGVGTDTQYF
TRBV21-1,TRBJ2-7,-,-,TGTGCCAGCTGGAGGAGGGACAGGGAGGATTGCGAGCAGTACTTC,CASWRRDREDCEQYF
TRBV3-1,TRBJ1-2,few,-,TGTGCCAGCAGCCAAGGGCGGCTCAGGAACTATGGCTACACCTTC,CASSQGRLRNYGYTF
TRBV29-1,TRBJ1-4,many,-,TGCAGCGTTGCCGGGTCAGGGAAAGGGGCAACTAATGAAAAACTGTTTTTT,CSVAGSGKGATNEKLFF
TRBV4-3,TRBJ2-1,few,-,TGCGCCAGCAGCCAATGGACGGGGCTTCCTGAGCAGTTCTTC,CASSQWTGLPEQFF
TRBV5-1,TRBJ2-7,-,TRBD1,TGCGCCAGCAGCCCCGTAGGACAGGGGTCCTACGAGCAGTACTTC,CASSPVGQGSYEQYF
TRBV5-1,TRBJ2-7,few,-,TGCGCCAGCAGCTTGGCCGGGCAGGGCTACGAGCAGTACTTC,CASSLAGQGYEQYF
TRBV27,TRBJ1-5,few,-,TGTGCCAGCAGGAGGGGCCGGGACGGCAATCAGCCCCAGCATTTT,CASRRGRDGNQPQHF